Shown below are 25 T cell receptor beta chains from a single sample sequenced in a study of T cell responses to AZD1222 COVID-19 vaccine. Here immunoSEQ multiplex PCR was the method, and the copy in TCRdb shows in-frame clones only, minus some. The data hold some 40,000 clones, with around 80% observed a single time. The starting material was peripheral blood, obtained on day 0 of AZD1222 vaccination. The receptor source for this set is an adult in good health.

The chain has TRBV2 and TRBJ1-1; 10 nucleotides match TRBD1. The length of the CDR3 is 16 residues. The V and J ends lost 3 bases and 6 bases, in that order; junction bases with no gene match: 10. CDR1 SNHLY and CDR2 FYNNEI come from the germline V gene. The CDR3 sequence is CASSDTRTGGKSEAFF. DNA for the CDR3: TGTGCCAGCAGTGACACCAGGACAGGGGGAAAATCTGAAGCTTTCTTT.

J is TRBJ2-7 and V is TRBV24-1; a weak D match, TRBD2 (7 bases). V was shortened by 11 bases and J by 0 bases, with 13 bases between the two germline ends. Per the germline V gene, CDR1 is KGHDR and CDR2 is SFDVKD. CDR3 length: 13 residues. CDR3 residues: CARGGGSSYEQYF. In DNA form, the CDR3 reads TGTGCCAGAGGGGGGGGGAGCTCCTACGAGCAGTACTTC.

The rearrangement joins TRBV12-2 to TRBJ2-7; no check of the table's D call, TRBD1, against the DNA was made. TRBV12-2 is described as a pseudogene. The CDR3 has 16 amino acids. The CDR3 DNA is TGTGCAAGTCGCTCTTCGGCAGACAGGCCGCCCTACGAGCAGTACTTC. Residues: CASRSSADRPPYEQYF.

The rearrangement uses TRBV2 and TRBJ2-2; weak D call: TRBD1 (5 bases). This CDR3 is built from 14 residues. Trimming left V 10 bases short and J 3 bases short, with 15 bases between. Looked up from germline, CDR1 is SNHLY and CDR2 is FYNNEI. The CDR3: CAIKGRRDTGELFF. The CDR3 DNA sequence: TGTGCCATCAAGGGGCGCCGTGACACCGGGGAGCTGTTTTTT.

The chain uses TRBV28 and TRBJ2-3; TRBD1 might be the D (5 bases). V lost 2 bases to trimming and J lost 2 bases, with 11 bases between them. Germline V gene lookup returns CDR1 MDHEN and CDR2 SYDVKM. The CDR3 runs 15 residues. The CDR3 DNA is TGTGCCAGCAGTTTAAGGGGTGGGTCCACAGATACGCAGTATTTT. The encoded protein is CASSLRGGSTDTQYF.

This clone was seen a few times. The CDR3 spells CASRSGGSYEQYF. CDR3 nucleotides: TGTGCCAGCAGATCAGGGGGCTCCTACGAGCAGTACTTC. The chain joins TRBV28 to TRBJ2-7; 7 positions agree with TRBD1. Unmatched junction bases numbered 2, after V lost 6 bases and J lost 0 bases. From germline, CDR1 is MDHEN and CDR2 SYDVKM. CDR3 size: 13 residues.

The J gene is TRBJ1-5, the V gene TRBV5-1; D unclear. Germline CDR1 and CDR2: SGHRS and YFSETQ. CDR3 size: 14 residues. V was shortened by 0 bases and J by 4 bases, with 8 bases between the two germline ends. CDR3 in DNA: TGCGCCAGCAGCTTGGGGGCAGAAAATCAGCCCCAGCATTTT. This codes for CASSLGAENQPQHF.

The chain recombines TRBV11-2 with TRBJ2-3; D remains ambiguous. The ends were cut back, 7 bases at V and 6 bases at J, with 14 bases in the middle. From germline, CDR1 is SGHAT and CDR2 FQNNGV. The CDR3 is 13 residues long. The CDR3, as DNA: TGTGCCAGCACCCAATCGTTTCACGATACGCAGTATTTT. It encodes CASTQSFHDTQYF.

The V and J genes are TRBV4-2 and TRBJ1-4; no firm D call. The CDR3 length is 14 residues. V was shortened by 1 base and J by 3 bases, with 6 bases between the two germline ends. Germline V gene data show CDR1 as LGHNA and CDR2 as YNFKEQ. Written as DNA, the CDR3 is TGTGCCAGCAGCCAAGGGAGGGCTAATGAAAAACTGTTTTTT. It codes for CASSQGRANEKLFF.

This clone appeared a few times. The rearrangement joins TRBV6-6 to TRBJ1-1; possible D gene TRBD1, 6 bases. The V gene's germline CDR1 is MNHNY and CDR2 SVGAGI (reference sequence). V lost 2 bases and J 0 bases, leaving 13 bases between the germline ends. This CDR3 has 16 amino acids. CDR3 coding DNA: TGTGCCAGCAGTTACGACGCAGGGGCCGTGAACACTGAAGCTTTCTTT. It specifies CASSYDAGAVNTEAFF.

The chain carries TRBV5-6 and TRBJ1-2, with D possibly being TRBD1 (5 bases). The CDR3 extends over 15 amino acids. Germline CDR1 SGHDT, CDR2 YYEEEE. Trimming stripped 2 bases from V and 7 bases from J, with 18 bases between. In nucleotides, the CDR3 is TGTGCCAGCAGCTTTCAAGGTCGGACACTTTCTGGCTACACCTTC. Translation: CASSFQGRTLSGYTF.

The chain combines TRBV9 with TRBJ2-7, with a possible D match to TRBD2 (6 bases). The ends were cut back, 0 bases at V and 7 bases at J, with 20 bases in the middle. The length of the CDR3 is 16 residues. Looked up from germline, CDR1 is SGDLS and CDR2 is YYNGEE. In DNA, the CDR3 is TGTGCCAGCAGCGTAGGTTGGGTGGAGGGCTTAGAAGAGCAGTACTTC. It is translated as CASSVGWVEGLEEQYF.

The chain uses TRBV28 and TRBJ2-5; D may be TRBD1 (5 bases). CDR3 length: 14 amino acids. CDR1 is MDHEN and CDR2 is SYDVKM in the germline V gene. V shed 6 bases and J shed 2 bases, with 13 bases lying between them. The CDR3 nucleotides read TGTGCCAGCAGCAGTCAGGGCCGACAAGAGACCCAGTACTTC. Amino acid sequence: CASSSQGRQETQYF.

This chain uses TRBV3-1 (or the pseudogene TRBV3-2) with TRBJ1-3; D remains unclear. CDR3 size: 14 residues. Germline loops: CDR1 LGHDT, CDR2 YNNKEL (reference sequence). V dropped 4 bases and J dropped 4 bases, with 11 bases sitting between them. Here the CDR3 reads CASSRTAEGNTIYF. CDR3 DNA sequence: TGTGCCAGCAGCCGCACAGCGGAAGGAAACACCATATATTTT.

The J gene is TRBJ2-2, the V gene TRBV7-2, with 13 bases that match TRBD2. Losses at the gene ends were 4 bases for V and 2 bases for J; bases not matched to a gene: 1. The germline CDR1 and CDR2 sequences are SGHTA and FQGNSA. The CDR3 has 16 residues. The CDR3 loop is CASSWTSGGNTGELFF. Here the CDR3 DNA reads TGTGCCAGCAGCTGGACTAGCGGGGGAAACACCGGGGAGCTGTTTTTT. The full variable domain, with the rest looked up from reference TRBV7-2 and TRBJ2-2, is GAGVSQSPSNKVTEKGKDVELRCDPISGHTALYWYRQSLGQGLEFLIYFQGNSAPDKSGLPSDRFSAERTGGSVSTLTIQRTQQEDSAVYLCASSWTSGGNTGELFFGEGSRLTVL.

The CDR3 sequence: CASTHFGGNTGELFF. As DNA, the CDR3 is TGTGCCAGCACCCATTTCGGGGGGAACACCGGGGAGCTGTTTTTT. This sequence joins TRBV7-3 and TRBJ2-2; perhaps TRBD2 as D (6 bases). From germline, CDR1 is SGHTA and CDR2 FQGTGA. V was cut by 7 bases and J by 1 base, with 13 bases left in between. CDR3 length equals 15 residues.

The rearrangement uses TRBV3-1 (or the pseudogene TRBV3-2) and TRBJ2-2; D is possibly TRBD1 or TRBD2 (7 bases each). Germline V gene data show CDR1 as LGHDT and CDR2 as YNNKEL (reference sequence). CDR3 length equals 16 residues. The germline V and J ends were trimmed by 4 bases and 7 bases, with 19 bases remaining between them. The CDR3 loop is CASSPTLTGEGGELFF. The CDR3 DNA follows: TGTGCCAGCAGCCCTACTCTCACAGGGGAGGGCGGGGAGCTGTTTTTT.

This clone has just a few counts. This chain connects TRBV2 to TRBJ1-2, with no clear D. Germline assignment: CDR1 SNHLY and CDR2 FYNNEI. The CDR3 is 15 residues long. V shed 2 bases and J shed 0 bases, with 10 bases lying between them. This CDR3 reads CASSETGIPNYGYTF. The DNA for the CDR3 is TGTGCCAGCAGTGAAACGGGAATTCCTAACTATGGCTACACCTTC. Supplemented by reference TRBV2 and TRBJ1-2, the full variable domain reads EPEVTQTPSHQVTQMGQEVILRCVPISNHLYFYWYRQILGQKVEFLVSFYNNEISEKSEIFDDQFSVERPDGSNFTLKIRSTKLEDSAMYFCASSETGIPNYGYTFGSGTRLTVV.

This rearrangement joins TRBV9 to TRBJ2-3; 9 nucleotides agree with TRBD2. CDR3 length: 16 amino acids. The germline V gene has CDR1 SGDLS and CDR2 YYNGEE. Trimming cost V 3 bases and J 5 bases; bases outside gene matches: 10. As DNA, the CDR3 is TGTGCCAGCAGCGCGACAGGCGGGGGGGGGAAAGATACGCAGTATTTT. Protein product: CASSATGGGGKDTQYF.

The genes are TRBV7-8 and TRBJ2-2; the match to TRBD2 covers 16 bases. Germline lookup yields CDR1 SGHVS and CDR2 FQNEAQ. This CDR3 comprises 17 residues. V dropped 5 bases and J dropped 6; count of bases not matched to a gene: 6. CDR3 nucleotides: TGTGCCAGCAGCCACTCGGGACTAGCGGGGGGGCCCGGGGAGCTGTTTTTT. Amino acids: CASSHSGLAGGPGELFF.

This clone was counted a few times. The chain couples TRBV5-6 to TRBJ2-7, with D possibly matching TRBD2 (5 bases). The CDR3 is made up of 16 amino acids. V gave up 4 bases and J gave up 2 bases, with 19 bases separating them. The germline gives CDR1 SGHDT, CDR2 YYEEEE. The CDR3 sequence is CASSRGTSRPTYEQYF. DNA for the CDR3: TGTGCCAGCAGCCGGGGAACGTCCCGTCCTACCTACGAGCAGTACTTC.

This clone ranks as medium-sized. This chain joins TRBV28 and TRBJ1-1; D perhaps matches TRBD1 (5 bases). Trimming cost V 3 bases and J 4 bases, with 12 bases left between them. This CDR3 spans 14 amino acids. Looked up from germline, CDR1 is MDHEN and CDR2 is SYDVKM. The CDR3 DNA sequence: TGTGCCAGCAGTTTCCCACCCGGGGGCACTGAAGCTTTCTTT. Protein sequence: CASSFPPGGTEAFF.

The rearrangement uses TRBV5-1 and TRBJ2-7; 8 positions agree with TRBD1. Unmatched junction bases numbered 11, after V lost 4 bases and J lost 5 bases. This CDR3 is 15 amino acids long. CDR1 and CDR2 (germline): SGHRS, YFSETQ. As DNA, the CDR3 is TGCGCCAGCAGCCCTACACCGGACAGGGACCACGAGCAGTACTTC. Translation: CASSPTPDRDHEQYF.

This chain connects TRBV2 to TRBJ1-1, with 7 positions matching TRBD1. Germline loops: CDR1 SNHLY, CDR2 FYNNEI. V dropped 2 bases and J dropped 4; count of bases not matched to a gene: 7. There are 15 residues in the CDR3. The CDR3 coding sequence is TGTGCCAGCAGTGAACAGGGGGAGCGGTTCACTGAAGCTTTCTTT. It translates to CASSEQGERFTEAFF.

The count of this clone is one. The rearrangement links TRBV28 to TRBJ2-1; 9 bases fit TRBD1. The CDR3 spans 16 residues. Germline V gene lookup returns CDR1 MDHEN and CDR2 SYDVKM. Unmatched junction bases numbered 9, after V lost 4 bases and J lost 5 bases. The DNA for the CDR3 is TGTGCCAGCAGTTCGACCGGGACAGGGAGAGACAATGAGCAGTTCTTC. It encodes CASSSTGTGRDNEQFF.